This T cell receptor (beta chain) was captured in a study of vaccination and CD4 T cells after COVID-19. Study in general: Post-vaccine specimens were obtained a median about 70 days after dose two (range 14 to 241). The stimulating agents, overlapping spike peptides, came from SARS-CoV-2, HCoV-NL63, HCoV-OC43 and HCoV-229E.

The trim removed 5 bases at V and 4 bases at J, leaving 4 bases unmatched. From germline, CDR1 is MDHEN and CDR2 SYDVKM. CDR3 length equals 13 residues. Cultured CD4+ T-cell DNA underwent Oncomine TCR Beta short-read sequencing. TCRdb reprocessed the PCR reads via MiXCR and lists one record per CDR3 protein. Of fewer than 15,000 distinct CDR3 sequences listed, around 30% are singletons. Points from the study as a whole: Convalescent patients' clones that were vaccine-specific were spike mono-reactive in 304 of 307 cases.

The treatment denotes: approximately 9-day PBMC culture with coronavirus spike peptide pools or control peptides (ViraFEST assay). Peptide-pool expansion of antigen-specific T cells preceded TCR sequencing in ViraFEST. Notes on this clonotype: The antigen is not known.

The chain links TRBV28 to TRBJ1-2; 7 bases map to TRBD1. This receptor was identified in a human donor with COVID-19. The material sequenced was cultured CD4+ T cells from blood. The CDR3 region has the DNA TGTGCCAGCAGTCTACAGGGGAGCTATGGCTACACCTTC. Amino acid sequence: CASSLQGSYGYTF.